This TCR beta chain originates from a study of T-cell reconstitution after alpha-beta-depleted transplantation in children. Regarding the study as a whole: Certain patients had high TCRbeta diversity at day 60, and it came from recipient T cells and thymic progenitors that survived.

The library targeted TCRbeta and was prepared with unique molecular identifiers. One entry per CDR3 protein results from TCRdb running MiXCR on the PCR reads. The table shows 100,000 or so distinct CDR3 sequences, with around 16% occurring only once. Comments on this clonotype: Its antigen remains unidentified.

The TCR was taken from a male patient aged 2 to 9 who had a stem cell transplant for acute lymphoblastic leukemia, so the T cells may come from the graft donor. The sequencing here drew on PBMCs, mostly from graft donor cells, taken 180 days after TCRalphabeta/CD19-depleted stem cell transplant.

This chain's CDR3 is CASSRNREWFF. CDR3 coding DNA: TGTGCCAGCAGCCGTAACAGGGAGTGGTTCTTC. The rearrangement uses TRBV12-3 or TRBV12-4 and TRBJ2-1; maybe TRBD1 (6 bases). The CDR3 is 11 amino acids. V lost 6 bases and J lost 15, with 15 bases in between.